Reported below is one T cell receptor (beta chain). Its antigen remains unknown. The data originate from a study of cytomegalovirus exposure and HLA in healthy donors. The study's findings and limits: A highly shared variant cluster was judged a likely technical artifact.

The PCR contained 60 Vbeta and 13 Jbeta primers. The method was immunoSEQ multiplex PCR; TCRdb's version includes in-frame clones alone and lacks a portion of them. The repertoire holds 150,000 to 170,000 clones, with 60% to 85% as singletons. This TCR was sampled from a woman aged 40 to 50 in good health and CMV-seronegative. The sample was PBMCs.

CDR3: CASSLDREETQYF. In nucleotides, the CDR3 is TGTGCCAGCAGCTTAGATCGGGAAGAGACCCAGTACTTC. The rearrangement uses TRBV11-2 and TRBJ2-5; D gene uncertain. The CDR3 has 13 residues. Germline V lookup: CDR1 SGHAT, CDR2 FQNNGV. Trimming took 0 bases from V and 3 from J, leaving 5 bases between them.